These 32 T cell receptor beta chains share one sample of origin, sequenced in a study of blood T cell repertoires in COVID-19. Clones were read by immunoSEQ multiplex PCR, and TCRdb kept only the in-frame ones, dropping some. The sample contains about 260,000 clones, 82% of which appear only once. The specimen was peripheral blood. The receptors derive from a woman older than 75 with acute or convalescent COVID-19.

The V gene is TRBV5-1, the J gene TRBJ2-2; 9 positions agree with TRBD2. This CDR3 has 15 residues. Germline values: CDR1 SGHRS, CDR2 YFSETQ. The V gene end was trimmed by 7 bases and the J gene end by 4 bases; junction bases not matched to a gene: 8. The CDR3 coding sequence is TGCGCCAGCGGAGCGGGGGGCTCCGGCACCGGGGAGCTGTTTTTT. It yields the protein CASGAGGSGTGELFF.

This clone was seen a few times. This chain links TRBV7-2 with TRBJ2-3, with TRBD1 matching over 9 bases. The ends lost 4 bases at V and 2 bases at J; junction bases unmatched: 7. The CDR3 runs 16 residues. CDR1 is SGHTA and CDR2 is FQGNSA in the germline V gene. CDR3 DNA sequence: TGTGCCAGCAGCTGGGGGACAGGGTGGGTCACAGATACGCAGTATTTT. This encodes CASSWGTGWVTDTQYF.

The chain uses TRBV5-4 and TRBJ2-7; D gene ambiguous. V dropped 0 bases and J dropped 3 bases, with 7 bases sitting between them. CDR1 and CDR2 from the germline V gene are SGHNT and YYREEE (reference sequence). The CDR3 has 13 amino acids. For the CDR3, the DNA is TGTGCCAGCAGCTTGGGTCAGTACTACGAGCAGTACTTC. This codes for CASSLGQYYEQYF.

The chain links TRBV24-1 to TRBJ1-1, with 7 bases identical to TRBD1. The CDR3 is 13 residues long. The germline V gene has CDR1 KGHDR and CDR2 SFDVKD. V dropped 9 bases and J dropped 1; count of bases not matched to a gene: 4. Here the CDR3 reads CATQGGKNTEAFF. CDR3 DNA sequence: TGTGCCACCCAGGGGGGCAAGAACACTGAAGCTTTCTTT.

The genes are TRBV7-9 and TRBJ2-7; 10 bases are a match to TRBD1. The trim removed 0 bases at V and 1 base at J, leaving 9 bases unmatched. Per the germline V gene, CDR1 is SEHNR and CDR2 is FQNEAQ (reference sequence). There are 18 residues in the CDR3. The CDR3 is CASSLAYPGQGFSYEQYF. CDR3 nucleotides: TGTGCCAGCAGCTTAGCATATCCGGGACAGGGGTTTTCCTACGAGCAGTACTTC.

The J gene is TRBJ2-5, the V gene TRBV9, with 11 bases fitting TRBD1. With 4 bases clipped from V and 5 bases from J, the junction kept 7 bases outside the gene matches. In germline, CDR1 is SGDLS, CDR2 YYNGEE. There are 15 residues in the CDR3. The DNA of the CDR3 is TGTGCCAGCAGCACCGGGACAGGGGGTAGGGAGACCCAGTACTTC. Its protein product is CASSTGTGGRETQYF.

The chain combines TRBV5-1 with TRBJ2-2, with D hard to call. In germline, CDR1 is SGHRS, CDR2 YFSETQ. The V gene lost 4 bases and the J gene lost 1 base, with 11 bases spanning the gap. This CDR3 has 15 amino acids. The CDR3 nucleotides are TGCGCCAGCAGCCTTGAGGCGAGGAACACCGGGGAGCTGTTTTTT. Translating it yields CASSLEARNTGELFF.

Here the CDR3 DNA reads TGTGCCAGCCGACAGGTTGGGAGCAATCAGCCCCAGCATTTT. Protein: CASRQVGSNQPQHF. The chain is built from TRBV27 and TRBJ1-5, with a tentative D call TRBD1 (6 bases). Per the germline V gene, CDR1 is MNHEY and CDR2 is SMNVEV (reference sequence). The CDR3 contains 14 residues. V was shortened by 8 bases and J by 1 base, with 12 bases between the two germline ends.

V usage is TRBV6-5 and J usage is TRBJ1-6, with a tentative D call TRBD1 (5 bases). V dropped 1 base and J dropped 5 bases, with 9 bases sitting between them. Germline V gene sequence: CDR1 MNHEY, CDR2 SVGAGI. The CDR3 is 15 amino acids. The CDR3 protein is CASSYWTRDNSPLHF. In nucleotides, the CDR3 is TGTGCCAGCAGTTACTGGACACGGGATAATTCACCCCTCCACTTT.

The chain uses TRBV5-1 and TRBJ2-1, with TRBD1 as a possible D gene (6 bases). This CDR3 comprises 14 residues. V lost 4 bases and J lost 1, with 9 bases in between. The V gene's germline CDR1 is SGHRS and CDR2 YFSETQ. The CDR3 coding sequence is TGCGCCAGCAGCCCAGGACAGTCCTACAATGAGCAGTTCTTC. Its protein is CASSPGQSYNEQFF. The full variable domain, in which reference TRBV5-1 and TRBJ2-1 provide the parts outside the CDR3, is KAGVTQTPRYLIKTRGQQVTLSCSPISGHRSVSWYQQTPGQGLQFLFEYFSETQRNKGNFPGRFSGRQFSNSRSEMNVSTLELGDSALYLCASSPGQSYNEQFFGPGTRLTVL.

This chain connects TRBV9 to TRBJ1-2, with D maybe TRBD1 (6 bases). In germline, CDR1 is SGDLS, CDR2 YYNGEE. The CDR3 extends over 13 amino acids. V was clipped by 0 bases and J by 4 bases, with 7 bases between them. The CDR3 protein is CASSVEQGYGYTF. CDR3 sequence (DNA): TGTGCCAGCAGCGTAGAACAGGGCTATGGCTACACCTTC.

The chain links TRBV6-5 to TRBJ1-2, with 10 nucleotides matching TRBD1. Germline values: CDR1 MNHEY, CDR2 SVGAGI. Trimming took 6 bases from V and 2 from J; bases not matched to a gene: 3. The CDR3 is 14 residues long. The CDR3 nucleotides read TGTGCCAGCAGGAAGGGACAGGGGAACTATGGCTACACCTTC. This codes for CASRKGQGNYGYTF.

J is TRBJ2-7 and V is TRBV7-9, with TRBD1 identical over 9 bases. Germline CDR1 and CDR2: SEHNR and FQNEAQ (reference sequence). V dropped 5 bases and J dropped 3; count of bases not matched to a gene: 8. The CDR3 length is 15 residues. This CDR3 is CASSPDQTGGYEQYF. CDR3 DNA: TGTGCCAGCAGCCCAGATCAGACAGGGGGCTACGAGCAGTACTTC.

The chain combines TRBV5-8 with TRBJ2-1; D possibly corresponds to TRBD2 (6 bases). There are 16 residues in the CDR3. V was trimmed by 4 bases and J by 5 bases, leaving 19 bases between them. The germline V gene has CDR1 SGHTS and CDR2 YDEGEE. For the CDR3, the DNA is TGTGCCAGCAGCCCCGGGACTCCTGGGGACCACAATGAGCAGTTCTTC. Its protein is CASSPGTPGDHNEQFF.

This chain links TRBV5-4 with TRBJ2-5; the D gene is possibly TRBD1 (5 bases). The CDR3 is made up of 16 amino acids. Germline V gene data show CDR1 as SGHNT and CDR2 as YYREEE (reference sequence). V gave up 3 bases and J gave up 0 bases, with 15 bases separating them. The CDR3 spells CASSSVPTGYQETQYF. CDR3 DNA: TGTGCCAGCAGCTCCGTCCCCACAGGCTACCAAGAGACCCAGTACTTC.

The chain is built from TRBV7-9 and TRBJ2-3; 9 bases line up with TRBD2. The CDR3 covers 16 residues. Germline V lookup: CDR1 SEHNR, CDR2 FQNEAQ (reference sequence). V was pared by 3 bases and J by 2 bases, with 6 bases of the junction left unmatched. The CDR3 reads CASSFGLAGPTDTQYF. The CDR3 coding sequence is TGTGCCAGCAGCTTCGGTCTAGCGGGGCCCACAGATACGCAGTATTTT.

The chain recombines TRBV4-1 with TRBJ1-5; 8 bases line up with TRBD1. V gave up 2 bases and J gave up 1 base; unmatched junction bases: 7. CDR3 size: 17 residues. The germline V gene encodes CDR1 MGHRA and CDR2 YSYEKL. The CDR3 nucleotides read TGCGCCAGCAGCCAAAGTTCGACAGGGGCGAGCAATCAGCCCCAGCATTTT. This translates into CASSQSSTGASNQPQHF.

The V gene is TRBV5-1, the J gene TRBJ2-4; D gene uncertain. Trimming cost V 4 bases and J 0 bases, with 8 bases left between them. The CDR3 covers 14 residues. Germline V lookup: CDR1 SGHRS, CDR2 YFSETQ. Written as DNA, the CDR3 is TGCGCCAGCAGCACGAGCTTAGCCAAAAACATTCAGTACTTC. This gives the protein CASSTSLAKNIQYF. The variable domain in full, with the rest retrieved from reference TRBV5-1 and TRBJ2-4, is KAGVTQTPRYLIKTRGQQVTLSCSPISGHRSVSWYQQTPGQGLQFLFEYFSETQRNKGNFPGRFSGRQFSNSRSEMNVSTLELGDSALYLCASSTSLAKNIQYFGAGTRLSVL.

This chain joins TRBV6-1 and TRBJ1-1, with 10 bases fitting TRBD1. V gave up 0 bases and J gave up 5 bases; unmatched junction bases: 12. This CDR3 comprises 18 residues. Germline V gene data show CDR1 as MNHNS and CDR2 as SASEGT. DNA of the CDR3: TGTGCCAGCAGTGAAGCCCCTTGGGACAGGGGAAAAGGTACTGAAGCTTTCTTT. Translated, it gives CASSEAPWDRGKGTEAFF.

CDR3 loop: CASRRAASSDTQYF. The DNA of the CDR3 is TGTGCCAGCAGACGAGCGGCGAGTTCAGATACGCAGTATTTT. The chain uses TRBV7-3 and TRBJ2-3; possibly TRBD2 for D (5 bases). Germline V lookup: CDR1 SGHTA, CDR2 FQGTGA. Trimming removed 6 bases from V and 4 bases from J, with 14 bases in between. This CDR3 is 14 amino acids long.

A remark on this clone: Its ends do not fully match the called genes, so a read error is possible. The chain carries TRBV7-2 and TRBJ2-7; possible D gene TRBD1, 6 bases. Looked up from germline, CDR1 is SGHTA and CDR2 is FQGNSA. The CDR3 covers 15 residues. The CDR3 nucleotides are TGTGCCAGCAGCTTAAGTGTGGGGGCCTACTACCAGCAGTACTTC. Translation gives CASSLSVGAYYQQYF.

V gene TRBV19 combines with J gene TRBJ1-2; D is possibly TRBD1 (5 bases). This CDR3 has 16 amino acids. V dropped 7 bases and J dropped 0 bases, with 18 bases sitting between them. CDR1 LNHDA and CDR2 SQIVND come from the germline V gene (reference sequence). CDR3 sequence (DNA): TGTGCCAGTACCACCACGTTGGCAGGGACTAACTATGGCTACACCTTC. As protein: CASTTTLAGTNYGYTF.

The rearrangement joins TRBV6-2 or TRBV6-3 to TRBJ2-2; 12 bases fit TRBD1. The germline CDR1 and CDR2 sequences are MNHEY and SVGEGT. The CDR3 extends over 17 amino acids. Germline trimming cut 3 bases from V and 4 bases from J; bases unmatched to any gene: 6. This chain's CDR3 is CASSYGTGGLGTGELFF. The CDR3 coding sequence is TGTGCCAGCAGTTATGGGACAGGGGGCCTTGGCACCGGGGAGCTGTTTTTT.

The chain uses TRBV28 and TRBJ2-3; tentatively, D is TRBD2 (6 bases). The length of the CDR3 is 15 residues. V dropped 3 bases and J dropped 2 bases, with 12 bases sitting between them. CDR1 is MDHEN and CDR2 is SYDVKM in the germline V gene. In DNA form, the CDR3 reads TGTGCCAGCAGTTTGCGGGGTCCAACCACAGATACGCAGTATTTT. This translates into CASSLRGPTTDTQYF.

The V and J genes are TRBV9 and TRBJ1-2, with 7 bases that match TRBD1. This CDR3 region has 14 residues. Germline lookup yields CDR1 SGDLS and CDR2 YYNGEE. Unmatched junction bases numbered 10, after V lost 3 bases and J lost 8 bases. The CDR3 spells CASSGQGWDSGYTF. The CDR3 DNA reads TGTGCCAGCAGCGGACAGGGCTGGGATAGCGGCTACACCTTC. Supplemented by reference TRBV9 and TRBJ1-2, the full variable domain reads DSGVTQTPKHLITATGQRVTLRCSPRSGDLSVYWYQQSLDQGLQFLIQYYNGEERAKGNILERFSAQQFPDLHSELNLSSLELGDSALYFCASSGQGWDSGYTFGSGTRLTVV.

This chain links TRBV5-1 with TRBJ1-4; TRBD1 matches at 8 bases. The CDR3 loop spans 16 amino acids. V shed 1 base, J shed 3 bases, and the junction held 5 bases outside the gene matches. Looked up from germline, CDR1 is SGHRS and CDR2 is YFSETQ. The CDR3 DNA sequence: TGCGCCAGCAGCTTGTCTCAGGGGGCACCTAATGAAAAACTGTTTTTT. Translated, it gives CASSLSQGAPNEKLFF. The entire variable domain, with the rest obtained from reference TRBV5-1 and TRBJ1-4, is as follows: KAGVTQTPRYLIKTRGQQVTLSCSPISGHRSVSWYQQTPGQGLQFLFEYFSETQRNKGNFPGRFSGRQFSNSRSEMNVSTLELGDSALYLCASSLSQGAPNEKLFFGSGTQLSVL.

V usage is TRBV27 and J usage is TRBJ2-7; 8 bases agree with TRBD1. From germline, CDR1 is MNHEY and CDR2 SMNVEV (reference sequence). Trimming cost V 5 bases and J 2 bases; bases outside gene matches: 2. The CDR3 has 13 amino acids. DNA of the CDR3: TGTGCCAGCAGTACAGGGGGTCCCTACGAGCAGTACTTC. Translation: CASSTGGPYEQYF.

CDR3 sequence reads: CASSLRLAHNEQFF. In DNA form, the CDR3 reads TGTGCCAGCAGCTTGAGGCTAGCCCACAATGAGCAGTTCTTC. This sequence joins TRBV5-6 and TRBJ2-1; D may be TRBD2 (5 bases). V was pared by 1 base and J by 5 bases, with 10 bases between. Germline V gives CDR1 SGHDT, CDR2 YYEEEE. The CDR3 covers 14 residues.

This CDR3 reads CASSLGQATYEQYF. CDR3 in DNA: TGTGCCAGCAGCTTAGGACAGGCCACCTACGAGCAGTACTTC. J is TRBJ2-7 and V is TRBV7-2, with TRBD1 as a possible D gene (6 bases). The CDR3 is 14 residues long. Trimming removed 1 base at V and 2 bases at J, with 9 bases between. Germline V gene sequence: CDR1 SGHTA, CDR2 FQGNSA.

The CDR3 DNA follows: TGTGCCAGCACCCCTGGGGGACTCACAGATACGCAGTATTTT. Translation gives CASTPGGLTDTQYF. This chain uses TRBV28 with TRBJ2-3, with D possibly matching TRBD2 (6 bases). Per germline, CDR1 MDHEN and CDR2 SYDVKM. V lost 7 bases and J lost 2, with 13 bases in between. This CDR3 spans 14 amino acids.

This clone appeared a few times. The chain couples TRBV19 to TRBJ1-2, with 11 bases fitting TRBD1. V dropped 5 bases and J dropped 7; count of bases not matched to a gene: 9. CDR1 is LNHDA and CDR2 is SQIVND in the germline V gene (reference sequence). CDR3 size: 15 residues. DNA for the CDR3: TGTGCCAGTAGTGTGGACAGGGGGCAGACCGGTGGCTACACCTTC. As protein: CASSVDRGQTGGYTF.

The chain employs TRBV15 and TRBJ1-2; D is ambiguous. Germline V gives CDR1 LNHNV, CDR2 YYDKDF (reference sequence). V was cut by 5 bases and J by 3 bases, with 10 bases left in between. The CDR3 extends over 13 amino acids. The CDR3 bases are TGTGCCACCAGCCAGAATCAGGACTATGGCTACACCTTC. This sequence encodes CATSQNQDYGYTF.